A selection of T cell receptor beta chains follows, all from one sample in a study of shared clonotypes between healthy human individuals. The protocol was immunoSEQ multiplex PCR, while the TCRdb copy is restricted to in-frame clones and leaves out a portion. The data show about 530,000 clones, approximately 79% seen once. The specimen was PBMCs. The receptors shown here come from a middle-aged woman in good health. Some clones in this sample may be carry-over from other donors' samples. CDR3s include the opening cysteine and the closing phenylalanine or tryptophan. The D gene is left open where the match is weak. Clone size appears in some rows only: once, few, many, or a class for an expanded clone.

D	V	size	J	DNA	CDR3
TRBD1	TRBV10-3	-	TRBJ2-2	TGTGCCATCAGTAACAGGGGGAACGCCGGGGAGCTGTTTTTT	CAISNRGNAGELFF
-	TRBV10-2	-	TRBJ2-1	TGCGCCAGCAGCTCACTAGTGTACAATCCCCGGGGTGAGCAGTTCTTC	CASSSLVYNPRGEQFF
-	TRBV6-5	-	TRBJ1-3	TGTGCCAGCAAAACAGGAACCTCTGGAAACACCATATATTTT	CASKTGTSGNTIYF
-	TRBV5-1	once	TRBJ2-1	TGCGCCAGCAGCTCCTTAGCGGGTCGGACAGGGCAGTTCTTC	CASSSLAGRTGQFF
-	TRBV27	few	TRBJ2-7	TGTGCCAGCAGTTCACGGCCCCACCAACTCGGACAGTCCTACGAGCAGTACTTC	CASSSRPHQLGQSYEQYF
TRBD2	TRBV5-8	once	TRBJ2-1	TGTGCCAGCAGCTTGGTGTCTAGCGGGTTCTCCTACAATGAGCAGTTCTTC	CASSLVSSGFSYNEQFF
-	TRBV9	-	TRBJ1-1	TGTGCCAGCAGCGTAGTGGCAGGGAACACTGAAGCTTTCTTT	CASSVVAGNTEAFF
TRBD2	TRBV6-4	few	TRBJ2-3	TGTGCCAGCAGCCCGGGACTAGCCGCAGATACGCAGTATTTT	CASSPGLAADTQYF
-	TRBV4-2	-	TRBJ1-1	TGTGCCAGCAGCTCGCATTGGAACACTGAAGCTTTCTTT	CASSSHWNTEAFF
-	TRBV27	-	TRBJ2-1	TGTGCCAGCAGTTTTAGGGGCTCCTACAATGAGCAGTTCTTC	CASSFRGSYNEQFF
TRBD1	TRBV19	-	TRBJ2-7	TGTGCCAGTAGTGGCCACAGGGGAGACGGCGAGCAGTACTTC	CASSGHRGDGEQYF
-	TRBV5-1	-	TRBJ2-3	TGCGCCAGCAGCTTGGACCGGGGCACAGATACGCAGTATTTT	CASSLDRGTDTQYF
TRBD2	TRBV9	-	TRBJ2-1	TGTGCCAGCAGCGCAGAGGGACTAGCGATTTACAATGAGCAGTTCTTC	CASSAEGLAIYNEQFF
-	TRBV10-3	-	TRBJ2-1	TGTGCCACCACGGGAGATAAGGCGCACAATGAGCAGTTCTTC	CATTGDKAHNEQFF
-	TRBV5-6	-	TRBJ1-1	TGTGCCAGCAGCTTAGAAGAGGCGACTGAAGCTTTCTTT	CASSLEEATEAFF
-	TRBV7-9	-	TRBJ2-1	TGTGCCAGCAGCTTAGCGGTCTCCTACAATGAGCAGTTCTTC	CASSLAVSYNEQFF
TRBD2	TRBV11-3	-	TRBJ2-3	TGTGCCAGCAGCTTAGGGGCTAGCGGGGAAACAGATACGCAGTATTTT	CASSLGASGETDTQYF
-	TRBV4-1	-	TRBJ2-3	TGCGCCAGCAGCCGGGGGGACAGTGCGGATACGCAGTATTTT	CASSRGDSADTQYF
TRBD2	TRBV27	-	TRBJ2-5	TGTGCCAGCAGTTGGGCTAGCGGGAACGGAGAGACCCAGTACTTC	CASSWASGNGETQYF
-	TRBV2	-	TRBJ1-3	TGTGCCAGCAGTGAACAAGGAAACACCATATATTTT	CASSEQGNTIYF
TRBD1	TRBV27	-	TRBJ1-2	TGTGCCAGCAGTGGGTCAGACAGGGCTAACTATGGCTACACCTTC	CASSGSDRANYGYTF
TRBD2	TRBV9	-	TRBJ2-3	TGTGCCAGCACCCCGGGACTAGTCGAAGATACGCAGTATTTT	CASTPGLVEDTQYF
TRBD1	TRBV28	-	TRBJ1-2	TGTGCCAGCAGTTTGACAGGGATACAATATGGCTACACCTTC	CASSLTGIQYGYTF
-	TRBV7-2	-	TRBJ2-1	TGTGCCAGCACAAGCTCCTACAATGAGCAGTTCTTC	CASTSSYNEQFF
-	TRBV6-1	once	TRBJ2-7	TGTGCCAGCAGTTGGGGGGAGCAGTACTTC	CASSWGEQYF
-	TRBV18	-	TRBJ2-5	TGTGCCAGCTCACCAGAAAGGGGGGAGACCCAGTACTTC	CASSPERGETQYF
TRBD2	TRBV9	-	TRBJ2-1	TGTGCCAGCAGCGTAGGTCTATTCGGGACTAGCGGAAGTCTTCAGTTCTTC	CASSVGLFGTSGSLQFF
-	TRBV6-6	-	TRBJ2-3	TGTGCCAGCAGTTACTCGGTATCCACAGATACGCAGTATTTT	CASSYSVSTDTQYF
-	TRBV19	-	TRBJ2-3	TGTGCCAGTAATAAGGGGCTGAACACAGATACGCAGTATTTT	CASNKGLNTDTQYF
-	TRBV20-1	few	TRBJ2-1	TGCAGTGCTAGACCCCACAATGAGCAGTTCTTC	CSARPHNEQFF
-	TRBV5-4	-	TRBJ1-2	TGTGCCAGCAGCTTGCGGTTGGGGGGAGCTAACTATGGCTACACCTTC	CASSLRLGGANYGYTF
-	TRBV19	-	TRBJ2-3	TGTGCCAGTAGTCCCGGGGTAGCTCAAAGCGCAGATACGCAGTATTTT	CASSPGVAQSADTQYF
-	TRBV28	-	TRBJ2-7	TGTGCCTGGGGAGGTCAATCCTACGAGCAGTACTTC	CAWGGQSYEQYF